Shown below are 10 T cell receptor beta chains from a single sample sequenced in a study of shared clonotypes between healthy human individuals (dated by TCRdb to 2018 to 2021). CD8 naive samples were obtained by positive selection for CCR7 among CD45RO-negative cells, yielding a CD45RA+CCR7+ population from which TemRA cells were excluded. Libraries were built with the immunoSEQ multiplex PCR assay. TCRdb provides this immuneACCESS table in a form limited to in-frame rearrangements. Some clones are lacking; in checked studies, under half of them reflect an unresolved V gene, and why the rest are absent is not known. In all, the sample holds 2 million to 2.5 million clones, and roughly 91% of those were seen once. The ten largest clones capture 1.5% to 2% of the sample. Sequencing was done on a sample of naive CD8+ T cells from PBMCs. The cell subset or site label, read with the paper, signifies: CD45RA+CCR7+. These receptors originate from a man between 18 and 35 years old in good health. Some clones in this sample may be carry-over from other donors' samples.

This chain's CDR3 is CASRQRRQGQETQYF. CDR3 nucleotide sequence: TGTGCCAGCAGACAACGTAGACAGGGACAAGAGACCCAGTACTTC. This sequence joins TRBV7-8 and TRBJ2-5; 7 bases align to TRBD1. This CDR3 contains 15 residues. CDR1 is SGHVS and CDR2 is FQNEAQ in the germline V gene. Unmatched junction bases numbered 9, after V lost 6 bases and J lost 2 bases. The full variable domain, its missing parts supplied by reference TRBV7-8 and TRBJ2-5, is GAGVSQSPRYKVAKRGQDVALRCDPISGHVSLFWYQQALGQGPEFLTYFQNEAQLDKSGLPSDRFFAERPEGSVSTLKIQRTQQEDSAVYLCASRQRRQGQETQYFGPGTRLLVL.

The V and J genes are TRBV30 and TRBJ2-1; no clear D. Trimming cost V 8 bases and J 0 bases, with 11 bases left between them. Germline-derived CDR1 and CDR2 are GTSNPN and SVGIG (reference sequence). This CDR3 is 13 amino acids long. The CDR3, as DNA: TGTGCCGGGTCCCTGGTCTCCTACAATGAGCAGTTCTTC. Translated: CAGSLVSYNEQFF. The whole variable domain, remainder taken from reference TRBV30 and TRBJ2-1, is SQTIHQWPATLVQPVGSPLSLECTVEGTSNPNLYWYRQAAGRGLQLLFYSVGIGQISSEVPQNLSASRPQDRQFILSSKKLLLSDSGFYLCAGSLVSYNEQFFGPGTRLTVL.

This sequence joins TRBV29-1 and TRBJ1-2; no clear D gene. V was clipped by 4 bases and J by 3 bases, with 9 bases between them. There are 12 residues in the CDR3. Germline V CDR1 and CDR2: SQVTM, ANQGSEA. CDR3 residues: CSVVAIDYGYTF. The CDR3 DNA follows: TGCAGCGTTGTGGCCATAGACTATGGCTACACCTTC. The complete variable domain, with remaining parts taken from reference TRBV29-1 and TRBJ1-2, reads SAVISQKPSRDICQRGTSLTIQCQVDSQVTMMFWYRQQPGQSLTLIATANQGSEATYESGFVIDKFPISRPNLTFSTLTVSNMSPEDSSIYLCSVVAIDYGYTFGSGTRLTVV.

V and J are TRBV7-9 and TRBJ1-5; 7 positions match TRBD1. J gave up 7 bases and V 5 bases, and 8 bases lay outside the gene matches. Germline V gene sequence: CDR1 SEHNR, CDR2 FQNEAQ (reference sequence). The CDR3 loop spans 14 amino acids. Here the CDR3 DNA reads TGTGCCAGCAGCCGAGAGGGGGCAGGGCAGCCCCAGCATTTT. This sequence encodes CASSREGAGQPQHF.

V and J are TRBV7-8 and TRBJ2-1, with D unclear. Between the trimmed V and J ends, which lost 2 bases and 7 bases, there was a span of 6 bases. The germline V gene encodes CDR1 SGHVS and CDR2 FQNEAQ. The CDR3 contains 12 residues. CDR3 bases: TGTGCCAGCAGCTTACCGACGAATGAGCAGTTCTTC. It codes for CASSLPTNEQFF. Looking up the rest from reference TRBV7-8 and TRBJ2-1 gives the full variable domain: GAGVSQSPRYKVAKRGQDVALRCDPISGHVSLFWYQQALGQGPEFLTYFQNEAQLDKSGLPSDRFFAERPEGSVSTLKIQRTQQEDSAVYLCASSLPTNEQFFGPGTRLTVL.

Here the CDR3 DNA reads TGTGCCAGCAGCTTCGGAATATCTGAAGCTTTCTTT. Translating gives CASSFGISEAFF. The gene calls are TRBV7-9 and TRBJ1-1; no firm D call. Per the germline V gene, CDR1 is SEHNR and CDR2 is FQNEAQ (reference sequence). The CDR3 extends over 12 amino acids. The V and J ends lost 3 bases and 6 bases respectively, with 8 bases between them.

The chain uses TRBV27 and TRBJ2-7; 7 bases agree with TRBD2. The CDR3 is 15 amino acids. V dropped 7 bases and J dropped 4; count of bases not matched to a gene: 13. From germline, CDR1 is MNHEY and CDR2 SMNVEV (reference sequence). The CDR3 nucleotides are TGTGCCAGCAAACCCCGGTGGCGGGAGACGTACGAGCAGTACTTC. It translates to CASKPRWRETYEQYF.

The J gene is TRBJ1-1, the V gene TRBV6-5; the D gene is possibly TRBD1 (6 bases). This CDR3 contains 14 residues. From germline, CDR1 is MNHEY and CDR2 SVGAGI. Between the trimmed V and J ends, which lost 0 bases and 10 bases, there was a span of 15 bases. The CDR3 protein is CASSYSPGAAGAFF. Written as DNA, the CDR3 is TGTGCCAGCAGTTACTCGCCGGGGGCAGCGGGAGCTTTCTTT.

A note on this clone: The junction departs from germline at one end; a sequencing error may be responsible. The chain recombines TRBV27 with TRBJ2-1; TRBD2 matches at 7 bases. This CDR3 has 15 amino acids. Germline V CDR1 and CDR2: MNHEY, SMNVEV (reference sequence). The DNA for the CDR3 is TGTGCCAGCAGTCTATCTAACGGGGGGTGGGATGAGCAGTTCTTC. Protein: CASSLSNGGWDEQFF.

As regards this clone: Other DNA sequences in this sample translate to the same CDR3. The chain joins TRBV9 to TRBJ1-3; D call uncertain. Germline lookup yields CDR1 SGDLS and CDR2 YYNGEE. The V end was cut by 2 bases, the J end by 0 bases, with 6 bases between. This CDR3 has 14 amino acids. CDR3 DNA sequence: TGTGCCAGCAGCGTTGGGGACTCTGGAAACACCATATATTTT. Amino acids: CASSVGDSGNTIYF.